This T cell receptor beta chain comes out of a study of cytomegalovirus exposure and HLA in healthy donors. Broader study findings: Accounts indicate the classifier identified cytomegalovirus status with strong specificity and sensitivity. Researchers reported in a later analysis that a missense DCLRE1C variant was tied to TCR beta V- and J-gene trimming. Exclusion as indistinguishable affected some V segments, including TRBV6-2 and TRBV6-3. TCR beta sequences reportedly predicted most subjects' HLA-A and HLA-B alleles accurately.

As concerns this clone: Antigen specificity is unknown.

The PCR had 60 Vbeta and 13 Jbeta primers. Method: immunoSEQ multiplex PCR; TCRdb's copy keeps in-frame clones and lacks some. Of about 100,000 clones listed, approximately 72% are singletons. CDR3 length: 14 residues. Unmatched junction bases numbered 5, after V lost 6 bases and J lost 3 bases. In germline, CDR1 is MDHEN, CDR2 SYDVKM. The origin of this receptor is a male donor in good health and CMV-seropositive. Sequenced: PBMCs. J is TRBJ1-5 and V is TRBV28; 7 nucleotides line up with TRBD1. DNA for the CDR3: TGTGCCAGCAGAACAGGGGTACTCAATCAGCCCCAGCATTTT. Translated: CASRTGVLNQPQHF.